These 9 T cell receptor beta chains were all obtained from the same sample, sequenced in a study of blood T cells in healthy people across ages. Using a J-beta primer mix together with a sample-barcoded 5' primer, a second PCR was run for roughly 7 to 11 cycles. Each CDR3 protein is one row after TCRdb ran MiXCR on the 5' RACE reads. Of just under 750,000 distinct CDR3 sequences listed, approximately 22% are singletons. Sequenced: blood. The receptor source for this set is a man aged 70-80 years in good health.

This clonotype was seen more than once but under ten times. J is TRBJ1-4 and V is TRBV12-5; a weak D match, TRBD1 (6 bases). This CDR3 spans 14 amino acids. V shed 4 bases and J shed 8 bases, with 14 bases lying between them. Germline CDR1 reads LGHNT; CDR2 reads FRNRAP. The CDR3 region has the DNA TGTGCTAGTGGTTCAGAGGGGGTTCGGGAAAAACTGTTTTTT. Amino acids: CASGSEGVREKLFF.

J is TRBJ2-7 and V is TRBV5-1, with 8 nucleotides matching TRBD2. The CDR3 length is 15 residues. Germline V gene lookup returns CDR1 SGHRS and CDR2 YFSETQ. V gave up 4 bases and J gave up 0 bases; unmatched junction bases: 6. The CDR3 region is CASSVLSGSSYEQYF. The CDR3 DNA reads as TGCGCCAGCAGCGTCCTGAGCGGGAGCTCCTACGAGCAGTACTTC.

A word on this clonotype: The junction differs from germline at one of its ends, possibly a read error. This rearrangement joins TRBV12-3 or TRBV12-4 to TRBJ1-3; 8 bases align to TRBD1. This CDR3 has 15 residues. In DNA, the CDR3 is TGTGCCATCAGTTTAAATTGGACAGGGCGGAACACCATATATTTT. It is translated as CAISLNWTGRNTIYF.

This clonotype was picked up a small number of times. The junction departs from the called germline gene at one end, perhaps through a read error. The chain has TRBV28 and TRBJ1-5; D unresolved. The CDR3 sequence is 14 residues long. Germline CDR1 MDHEN, CDR2 SYDVKM. CDR3 amino acids: CAGSSLGILSPQHF. CDR3 coding DNA: TGTGCCGGCAGTTCCCTTGGTATCCTCTCCCCACAGCATTTT.

This clonotype occurred a few times. The genes are TRBV20-1 and TRBJ2-3; D call uncertain. Trimming pared 3 bases from V and 0 bases from J, leaving 10 bases between. The CDR3 is made up of 14 amino acids. Per germline, CDR1 DFQATT and CDR2 SNEGSKA (reference sequence). The CDR3 region has the DNA TGCAGTGCTAGGGCCGGATCTAGCACAGATACGCAGTATTTT. It yields the protein CSARAGSSTDTQYF.

The V call is TRBV6-1, the J call TRBJ1-2, with TRBD1 as a possible D gene (5 bases). Per the germline V gene, CDR1 is MNHNS and CDR2 is SASEGT. The CDR3 is made up of 15 amino acids. The V end lost 2 bases, the J end lost 2 bases, and 12 bases lay between the germline ends. The CDR3 bases are TGTGCCAGCAGTGAATATTTGGACATCAACTATGGCTACACCTTC. Amino acids: CASSEYLDINYGYTF.

As for this clonotype: One end of the junction is discordant with germline, which a read error may explain. This sequence joins TRBV6-5 and TRBJ1-2; D is undetermined. The germline CDR1 and CDR2 sequences are MNHEY and SVGAGI. The CDR3 length is 14 residues. The CDR3 spells CASSYGQINYGHTF. DNA for the CDR3: TGTGCCAGCAGTTACGGGCAGATTAACTATGGCCACACCTTC.

The V call is TRBV12-3 or TRBV12-4, the J call TRBJ2-1; TRBD1 matches 9 bases. This CDR3 has 14 amino acids. The junction had 8 bases not matched to a gene; V was cut back by 10 bases and J by 4 bases. DNA of the CDR3: TGTGCCACCCAGAGAGGGACAGGGTACAATGAGCAGTTCTTC. Encoded protein: CATQRGTGYNEQFF.

As for this clonotype: One end of the junction fails to match germline, which may point to a read error. This chain joins TRBV14 and TRBJ1-2; the D gene is possibly TRBD1 (5 bases). Germline CDR1 SGHDN, CDR2 FVKESK. CDR3 length: 13 amino acids. The CDR3 spells CASNQGGGDGYTF. The CDR3, as DNA: TGTGCCAGCAACCAAGGCGGAGGGGATGGCTACACCTTC.